Following are 3 T cell receptor beta chains from one sample sequenced in a study of CD8+CD57+ T cells in acquired aplastic anemia (dated by TCRdb to the late 2010s). Flow cytometry had shown CD8+CD57+ cell expansion in the patients selected for sequencing. Sequencing was carried out with an Illumina HiSeq 2000. Genomic DNA served as template for TCR beta VDJ combination and CDR3 sequence profiling. Clones were called with MiXCR by TCRdb after fastp trimmed the public reads at Q25, and only in-frame beta chains were retained. Duplicate CDR3 protein sequences are folded into a single record with the most common DNA and genes. In all, the sample holds roughly 160,000 distinct CDR3 sequences, and 65% to 75% of those were seen once. 35% to 50% of the sample is held by the ten biggest clonotypes. Sequencing used sorted CD4+, CD8+, or CD8+CD57+ T cells (not recorded which) from PBMCs. These receptors came from a human donor with aplastic anemia.

The J gene is TRBJ2-7, the V gene TRBV7-3; 10 bases are shared with TRBD1. The CDR3 is 15 residues long. V trimming: 5 bases; J trimming: 9 bases; junction bases outside the gene matches: 13. Per the germline V gene, CDR1 is SGHTA and CDR2 is FQGTGA. Here the CDR3 reads CASSHGTGALFGQYF. The CDR3 region has the DNA TGTGCCAGCAGCCATGGGACAGGGGCCCTCTTTGGGCAGTACTTC.

The chain links TRBV25-1 to TRBJ2-7; D uncertain. The CDR3 has 11 residues. CDR1 and CDR2 (germline): MGHDK, SYGVNS. The germline V and J ends were trimmed by 5 bases and 5 bases, with 7 bases remaining between them. In DNA form, the CDR3 reads TGTGCCAGCAGTTATGGTAACGAGCAGTACTTC. As protein: CASSYGNEQYF.

This chain links TRBV20-1 with TRBJ1-1, with D hard to call. The V gene lost 5 bases and the J gene lost 4 bases, with 8 bases spanning the gap. Germline V gene lookup returns CDR1 DFQATT and CDR2 SNEGSKA (reference sequence). The CDR3 sequence is 11 residues long. The CDR3 DNA sequence: TGCAGTGCTCCTTATTTCACTGAAGCTTTCTTT. This translates into CSAPYFTEAFF.